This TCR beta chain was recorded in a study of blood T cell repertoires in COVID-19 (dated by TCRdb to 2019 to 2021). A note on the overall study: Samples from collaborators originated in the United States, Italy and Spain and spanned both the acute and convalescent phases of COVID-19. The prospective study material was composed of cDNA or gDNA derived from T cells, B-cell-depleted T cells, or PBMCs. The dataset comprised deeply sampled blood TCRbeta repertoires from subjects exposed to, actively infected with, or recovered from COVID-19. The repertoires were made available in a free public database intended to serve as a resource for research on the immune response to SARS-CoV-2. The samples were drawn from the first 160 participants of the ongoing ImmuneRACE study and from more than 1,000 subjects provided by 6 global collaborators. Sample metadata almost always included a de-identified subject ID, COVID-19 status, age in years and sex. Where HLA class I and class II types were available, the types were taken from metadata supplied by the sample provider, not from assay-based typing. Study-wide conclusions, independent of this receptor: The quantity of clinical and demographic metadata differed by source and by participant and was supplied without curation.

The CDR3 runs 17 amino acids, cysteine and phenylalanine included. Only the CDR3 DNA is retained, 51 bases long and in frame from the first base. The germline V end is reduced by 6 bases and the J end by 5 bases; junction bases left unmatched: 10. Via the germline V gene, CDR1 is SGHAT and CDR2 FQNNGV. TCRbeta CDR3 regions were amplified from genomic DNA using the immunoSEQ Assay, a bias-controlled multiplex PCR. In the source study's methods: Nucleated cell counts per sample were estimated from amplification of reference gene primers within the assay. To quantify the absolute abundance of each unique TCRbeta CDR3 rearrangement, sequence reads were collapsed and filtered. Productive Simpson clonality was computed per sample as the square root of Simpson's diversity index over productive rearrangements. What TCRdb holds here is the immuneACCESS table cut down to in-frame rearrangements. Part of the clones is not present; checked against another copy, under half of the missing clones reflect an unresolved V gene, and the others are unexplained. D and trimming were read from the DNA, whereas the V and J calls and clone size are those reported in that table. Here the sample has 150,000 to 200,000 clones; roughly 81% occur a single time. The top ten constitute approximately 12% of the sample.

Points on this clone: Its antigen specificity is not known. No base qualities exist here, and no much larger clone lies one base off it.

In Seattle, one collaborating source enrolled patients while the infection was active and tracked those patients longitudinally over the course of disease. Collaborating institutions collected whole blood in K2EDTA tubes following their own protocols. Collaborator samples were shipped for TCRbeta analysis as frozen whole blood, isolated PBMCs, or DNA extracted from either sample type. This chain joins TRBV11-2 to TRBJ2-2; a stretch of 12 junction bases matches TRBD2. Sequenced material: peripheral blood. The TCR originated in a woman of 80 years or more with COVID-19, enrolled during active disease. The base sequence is TGTGCCAGCAGTTACTTCGGACTAGCGGGAAGAACCGGGGAGCTGTTTTTT. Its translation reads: CASSYFGLAGRTGELFF.